A single sample is the source of the 24 T cell receptor beta chains below, sequenced in a study of CD8 T cells in Susac syndrome. The RNA, about 0.45 to 1 ug, was put through reverse transcription using random hexamers. Each CDR3 protein gets one entry after TCRdb re-called the immunoSEQ multiplex PCR reads with MiXCR. Seen here are under 80,000 distinct CDR3 sequences, roughly 91% observed once, and the top ten hold approximately 0.52%. The sample was CD4+ T cells from PBMCs. The receptors here all came from a human donor with Susac syndrome.

The J gene is TRBJ2-1, the V gene TRBV6-5; TRBD1 might be the D (6 bases). Germline V gene lookup returns CDR1 MNHEY and CDR2 SVGAGI. Trimming took 5 bases from V and 0 from J, leaving 11 bases between them. This CDR3 is 15 amino acids long. The CDR3 here is CASSLQGNSYNEQFF. DNA of the CDR3: TGTGCCAGCAGTCTGCAGGGGAACTCCTACAATGAGCAGTTCTTC.

The chain combines TRBV10-3 with TRBJ2-7; D remains unclear. The V end lost 0 bases, the J end lost 6 bases, and 9 bases lay between the germline ends. CDR1 and CDR2 (germline): ENHRY, SYGVKD. This CDR3 comprises 13 residues. CDR3 protein: CAISESARPEQYF. Here the CDR3 DNA reads TGTGCCATCAGTGAGTCCGCGAGGCCCGAGCAGTACTTC.

The chain recombines TRBV30 with TRBJ2-7; D remains ambiguous. Looked up from germline, CDR1 is GTSNPN and CDR2 is SVGIG (reference sequence). CDR3 length: 15 residues. Trimming removed 3 bases from V and 6 bases from J, with 21 bases in between. CDR3: CAWSVLGWGFGEQYF. CDR3 nucleotide sequence: TGTGCCTGGAGCGTCCTGGGCTGGGGATTTGGCGAGCAGTACTTC. The entire variable domain, with the rest obtained from reference TRBV30 and TRBJ2-7, is as follows: SQTIHQWPATLVQPVGSPLSLECTVEGTSNPNLYWYRQAAGRGLQLLFYSVGIGQISSEVPQNLSASRPQDRQFILSSKKLLLSDSGFYLCAWSVLGWGFGEQYFGPGTRLTVT.

V gene TRBV7-2 combines with J gene TRBJ1-1, with D maybe TRBD1 (5 bases). This CDR3 has 13 amino acids. Per the germline V gene, CDR1 is SGHTA and CDR2 is FQGNSA. The V and J ends lost 5 bases and 8 bases respectively, with 15 bases between them. CDR3 region: CASSRGEGNEAFF. In DNA form, the CDR3 reads TGTGCCAGCAGCAGAGGGGAGGGAAACGAAGCTTTCTTT.

The chain carries TRBV20-1 and TRBJ2-7; 13 bases agree with TRBD2. CDR1 and CDR2 from the germline V gene are DFQATT and SNEGSKA (reference sequence). V shed 1 base, J shed 5 bases, and the junction held 14 bases outside the gene matches. The CDR3 runs to 18 residues. CDR3 sequence reads: CSARVSTSGGPHRDEQYF. In DNA form, the CDR3 reads TGCAGTGCTAGAGTTTCGACTAGCGGGGGGCCCCATCGGGACGAGCAGTACTTC.

V and J are TRBV4-3 and TRBJ2-6, with no clear D. CDR1 and CDR2 from the germline V gene are LGHNA and YSLEER. The V end lost 0 bases, the J end lost 0 bases, and 15 bases lay between the germline ends. The CDR3 spans 19 residues. In DNA form, the CDR3 reads TGCGCCAGCAGCCAAGATCGTTACAGTCCCGTCTCTGGGGCCAACGTCCTGACTTTC. Translation gives CASSQDRYSPVSGANVLTF.

V is TRBV7-3 and J is TRBJ1-1; maybe TRBD1 (5 bases). The V gene lost 6 bases and the J gene lost 4 bases, with 12 bases spanning the gap. In germline, CDR1 is SGHTA, CDR2 FQGTGA. This CDR3 comprises 13 residues. CDR3 residues: CASSPGGITEAFF. In nucleotides, the CDR3 is TGTGCCAGCAGTCCCGGGGGGATCACTGAAGCTTTCTTT.

The CDR3 spells CASTPRGGANVLTF. Written as DNA, the CDR3 is TGTGCCAGCACTCCGCGTGGCGGGGCCAACGTCCTGACTTTC. V and J are TRBV3-1 and TRBJ2-6; D remains unclear. Per the germline V gene, CDR1 is LGHDT and CDR2 is YNNKEL (reference sequence). Trimming took 7 bases from V and 4 from J, leaving 11 bases between them. CDR3 length: 14 amino acids.

The chain has TRBV29-1 and TRBJ2-5; D not certain. The CDR3 runs to 13 residues. The V gene's germline CDR1 is SQVTM and CDR2 ANQGSEA. For the CDR3, the DNA is TGCAGTTCTCTATGGAGTACTCAAGAGACCCAGTACTTC. Amino acid sequence: CSSLWSTQETQYF.

V is TRBV12-3 or TRBV12-4 and J is TRBJ1-1, with no clear D. V lost 3 bases and J 1 base, leaving 6 bases between the germline ends. The CDR3 has 13 residues. The DNA of the CDR3 is TGTGCCAGCAGTTTGTACAGGAACACTGAAGCTTTCTTT. This gives the protein CASSLYRNTEAFF.

The CDR3 here is CASSLGGSLLYEQYF. The CDR3 coding sequence is TGTGCCAGCAGCTTAGGCGGGAGCCTCCTCTACGAGCAGTACTTC. The gene calls are TRBV7-2 and TRBJ2-7; TRBD2 matches 7 bases. CDR1 SGHTA and CDR2 FQGNSA come from the germline V gene. Trimming at V came to 1 base and at J to 3 bases, leaving 6 bases not matched to a gene. The CDR3 runs to 15 residues.

The V and J genes are TRBV30 and TRBJ2-1; D not certain. Trimming shortened V by 2 bases and J by 0 bases, and 11 bases separated the two germline ends. This CDR3 spans 15 amino acids. Germline V gene sequence: CDR1 GTSNPN, CDR2 SVGIG (reference sequence). The CDR3 bases are TGTGCCTGGAGTCATGCCTGGGGCTCCTACAATGAGCAGTTCTTC. This sequence encodes CAWSHAWGSYNEQFF.

The chain carries TRBV6-1 and TRBJ2-6; D ambiguous. Trimming removed 11 bases from V and 5 bases from J, with 13 bases in between. This CDR3 is 13 amino acids long. Germline CDR1 reads MNHNS; CDR2 reads SASEGT. This CDR3 reads CARPRLWANVLTF. CDR3 nucleotide sequence: TGTGCCCGGCCTCGACTTTGGGCCAACGTCCTGACTTTC.

The V gene is TRBV4-2, the J gene TRBJ2-7; D is unclear. Trimming removed 0 bases from V and 7 bases from J, with 13 bases in between. CDR3 size: 14 residues. Germline V CDR1 and CDR2: LGHNA, YNFKEQ. The CDR3 loop reads CASSQEVHRREQYF. CDR3 DNA: TGTGCCAGCAGCCAAGAGGTGCATCGGCGGGAGCAGTACTTC.

The CDR3 region has the DNA TGTGCCAGCAGTTCAGGGATCACAGGGCAGCCCCAGCATTTT. Amino acid sequence: CASSSGITGQPQHF. The V gene is TRBV12-3 or TRBV12-4, the J gene TRBJ1-5, with D possibly being TRBD1 (6 bases). The CDR3 runs 14 residues. V dropped 4 bases and J dropped 7 bases, with 14 bases sitting between them.

The rearrangement joins TRBV9 to TRBJ1-2; D gene ambiguous. V dropped 0 bases and J dropped 4 bases, with 4 bases sitting between them. This CDR3 is built from 12 residues. From germline, CDR1 is SGDLS and CDR2 YYNGEE. CDR3 loop: CASSVEGYGYTF. In nucleotides, the CDR3 is TGTGCCAGCAGCGTAGAAGGCTATGGCTACACCTTC.

The rearrangement links TRBV7-2 to TRBJ1-2; 9 bases line up with TRBD1. V was pared by 4 bases and J by 4 bases, with 7 bases of the junction left unmatched. Germline assignment: CDR1 SGHTA and CDR2 FQGNSA. The CDR3 is made up of 15 amino acids. The CDR3 loop reads CASSSPGQGAYGYTF. The DNA for the CDR3 is TGTGCCAGCAGCTCTCCGGGACAGGGAGCCTATGGCTACACCTTC.

This chain connects TRBV7-2 to TRBJ2-3, with TRBD2 identical over 8 bases. V lost 3 bases to trimming and J lost 1 base; unmatched junction nucleotides: 3. The CDR3 has 15 amino acids. The germline gives CDR1 SGHTA, CDR2 FQGNSA. CDR3 coding DNA: TGTGCCAGCAGCTTCGGGAGGGCCGGCACAGATACGCAGTATTTT. Amino acid sequence: CASSFGRAGTDTQYF.

The chain has TRBV12-3 or TRBV12-4 and TRBJ2-4; TRBD1 aligns across 9 bases. V lost 0 bases to trimming and J lost 1 base; unmatched junction nucleotides: 1. The CDR3 has 16 residues. DNA of the CDR3: TGTGCCAGCAGTTTAGCGGGACAGGGTGCCAAAAACATTCAGTACTTC. This encodes CASSLAGQGAKNIQYF.

The CDR3 nucleotides are TGTGCCAGCAGCCCTGGGACAGGCCGCTCCTACAATGAGCAGTTCTTC. Encoded protein: CASSPGTGRSYNEQFF. This sequence joins TRBV5-4 and TRBJ2-1, with 8 bases lining up with TRBD1. V lost 4 bases and J lost 0; bases outside the gene matches: 6. Germline CDR1 and CDR2: SGHNT and YYREEE (reference sequence). The CDR3 consists of 16 residues.

This clonotype was recorded a few times. The genes are TRBV5-4 and TRBJ2-5; D is unclear. The CDR3 is 13 amino acids. The germline V gene has CDR1 SGHNT and CDR2 YYREEE (reference sequence). V gave up 0 bases and J gave up 1 base, with 4 bases separating them. In nucleotides, the CDR3 is TGTGCCAGCAGCTTGGGCGTCCAAGAGACCCAGTACTTC. Translating it yields CASSLGVQETQYF.

The chain carries TRBV25-1 and TRBJ2-3; 7 bases align to TRBD1. Germline CDR1 MGHDK, CDR2 SYGVNS. The CDR3 runs 14 residues. V was pared by 8 bases and J by 3 bases, with 8 bases of the junction left unmatched. The CDR3 sequence is CASRRQGGTDTQYF. The CDR3 DNA reads as TGTGCCAGCCGTCGACAGGGCGGGACAGATACGCAGTATTTT.

This clonotype was seen just once. The rearrangement joins TRBV5-1 to TRBJ2-5; D is possibly TRBD1 (8 bases). Germline V gene data show CDR1 as SGHRS and CDR2 as YFSETQ. The CDR3 loop spans 16 amino acids. V was trimmed by 2 bases and J by 5 bases, leaving 19 bases between them. CDR3 loop: CASSLPLGQGGETQYF. CDR3 in DNA: TGCGCCAGCAGCTTACCTCTAGGACAGGGAGGGGAGACCCAGTACTTC.

The V gene is TRBV3-1, the J gene TRBJ2-5; maybe TRBD2 (5 bases). Trimming removed 4 bases at V and 0 bases at J, with 15 bases between. Germline loops: CDR1 LGHDT, CDR2 YNNKEL (reference sequence). The CDR3 is made up of 16 amino acids. CDR3 nucleotides: TGTGCCAGCAGCCTAAGGACTCCCGGGGACCAAGAGACCCAGTACTTC. Translated, it gives CASSLRTPGDQETQYF.